The 26 T cell receptor beta chains in this list originate from one sample, sequenced in a study of cytomegalovirus exposure and HLA in healthy donors. Some clones are missing from TCRdb's copy, which holds only in-frame ones; the method was immunoSEQ multiplex PCR. The sample includes under 400,000 clones, 75% to 90% of them seen just once. Input material: PBMCs. These receptor sequences come from a woman aged 18-29 years in good health and CMV-seronegative.

The chain joins TRBV5-1 to TRBJ2-5; 11 bases fit TRBD1. The CDR3 loop spans 15 amino acids. Losses at the gene ends were 3 bases for V and 5 bases for J; bases not matched to a gene: 6. CDR1 is SGHRS and CDR2 is YFSETQ in the germline V gene. The CDR3 sequence is CASSSDRGLWETQYF. The CDR3 coding sequence is TGCGCCAGCAGCTCGGACAGGGGGCTCTGGGAGACCCAGTACTTC.

This chain's CDR3 is CASTHREEMNTEAFF. In DNA, the CDR3 is TGTGCCAGTACCCACAGGGAAGAGATGAACACTGAAGCTTTCTTT. The chain joins TRBV6-1 to TRBJ1-1; D may be TRBD1 (6 bases). From germline, CDR1 is MNHNS and CDR2 SASEGT. The CDR3 is made up of 15 amino acids. The V end lost 9 bases, the J end lost 0 bases, and 17 bases lay between the germline ends.

This clone was found a few times. This rearrangement joins TRBV28 to TRBJ2-7; D is perhaps TRBD2 (6 bases). The V end lost 5 bases, the J end lost 9 bases, and 17 bases lay between the germline ends. This CDR3 is built from 13 residues. Germline V gives CDR1 MDHEN, CDR2 SYDVKM. The CDR3 region is CASSPPRRGPQYF. The CDR3 nucleotides are TGTGCCAGCAGTCCCCCGCGGCGGGGACCGCAGTACTTC.

This clone is a singleton in its sample. The rearrangement joins TRBV28 to TRBJ1-3; no clear D. Germline V gene sequence: CDR1 MDHEN, CDR2 SYDVKM. V was trimmed by 2 bases and J by 2 bases, leaving 10 bases between them. The CDR3 is 15 residues long. DNA of the CDR3: TGTGCCAGCAGTTTACCTGAGTACGCTGGAAACACCATATATTTT. Its translation: CASSLPEYAGNTIYF. Together with reference TRBV28 and TRBJ1-3, the CDR3 gives the full variable domain: DVKVTQSSRYLVKRTGEKVFLECVQDMDHENMFWYRQDPGLGLRLIYFSYDVKMKEKGDIPEGYSVSREKKERFSLILESASTNQTSMYLCASSLPEYAGNTIYFGEGSWLTVV.

V is TRBV7-9 and J is TRBJ2-7; no reliable D call. Germline-derived CDR1 and CDR2 are SEHNR and FQNEAQ (reference sequence). The length of the CDR3 is 15 residues. Deletions cut 5 bases from V and 2 bases from J, with 16 bases between. CDR3 loop: CASSQPQTATYEQYF. The CDR3 DNA is TGTGCCAGCAGCCAACCCCAGACTGCTACCTACGAGCAGTACTTC. Looking up the rest from reference TRBV7-9 and TRBJ2-7 gives the full variable domain: DTGVSQNPRHKITKRGQNVTFRCDPISEHNRLYWYRQTLGQGPEFLTYFQNEAQLEKSRLLSDRFSAERPKGSFSTLEIQRTEQGDSAMYLCASSQPQTATYEQYFGPGTRLTVT.

The chain combines TRBV28 with TRBJ1-4, with TRBD1 matching over 8 bases. CDR3 length: 14 residues. Trimming removed 9 bases from V and 7 bases from J; junction bases left unmatched: 10. CDR1 is MDHEN and CDR2 is SYDVKM in the germline V gene. In DNA, the CDR3 is TGTGCCAGTTTAGCCCAGGGGGCGAGTGAAAAACTGTTTTTT. Encoded protein: CASLAQGASEKLFF.

V is TRBV28 and J is TRBJ1-4; 11 bases are a match to TRBD1. This CDR3 spans 17 amino acids. Losses at the gene ends were 1 base for V and 8 bases for J; bases not matched to a gene: 9. The germline CDR1 and CDR2 sequences are MDHEN and SYDVKM. The CDR3 region has the DNA TGTGCCAGCAGTTTATCAGGAGTCGGGACAGGGGGGGAAAAACTGTTTTTT. It yields the protein CASSLSGVGTGGEKLFF.

The chain recombines TRBV19 with TRBJ1-2; 8 positions match TRBD1. This CDR3 contains 15 residues. The ends lost 5 bases at V and 0 bases at J; junction bases unmatched: 5. Germline CDR1 LNHDA, CDR2 SQIVND (reference sequence). The DNA for the CDR3 is TGTGCCAGTAGTGTGGGACAGGCCGCTAACTATGGCTACACCTTC. It encodes CASSVGQAANYGYTF.

The chain carries TRBV19 and TRBJ2-1; TRBD2 agrees at 7 bases. Germline loops: CDR1 LNHDA, CDR2 SQIVND (reference sequence). V shed 3 bases, J shed 7 bases, and the junction held 3 bases outside the gene matches. The CDR3 sequence is 13 residues long. DNA of the CDR3: TGTGCCAGTAGTATGCGACTAGCTAATGAGCAGTTCTTC. This gives the protein CASSMRLANEQFF.

This clone was observed once. The V call is TRBV10-3, the J call TRBJ1-6; 8 bases align to TRBD1. With 6 bases clipped from V and 7 bases from J, the junction kept 5 bases outside the gene matches. The CDR3 runs 14 residues. Germline V gene sequence: CDR1 ENHRY, CDR2 SYGVKD. The CDR3: CAIRTGARNSPLHF. The CDR3 DNA sequence: TGTGCCATCAGGACAGGGGCTAGGAATTCACCCCTCCACTTT.

The V gene is TRBV28, the J gene TRBJ2-2; D possibly corresponds to TRBD2 (5 bases). Trimming took 6 bases from V and 3 from J, leaving 11 bases between them. This CDR3 spans 14 amino acids. Germline CDR1 and CDR2: MDHEN and SYDVKM. The DNA for the CDR3 is TGTGCCAGCAGGGAATCTAGCTACACCGGGGAGCTGTTTTTT. This translates into CASRESSYTGELFF. The complete variable domain, with remaining parts taken from reference TRBV28 and TRBJ2-2, reads DVKVTQSSRYLVKRTGEKVFLECVQDMDHENMFWYRQDPGLGLRLIYFSYDVKMKEKGDIPEGYSVSREKKERFSLILESASTNQTSMYLCASRESSYTGELFFGEGSRLTVL.

The chain carries TRBV2 and TRBJ2-2; D possibly corresponds to TRBD1 (5 bases). Germline loops: CDR1 SNHLY, CDR2 FYNNEI. The germline V and J ends were trimmed by 7 bases and 3 bases, with 18 bases remaining between them. This CDR3 contains 16 residues. In nucleotides, the CDR3 is TGTGCCAGCATTCCTAACAACAGGATCTACACCGGGGAGCTGTTTTTT. It encodes CASIPNNRIYTGELFF.

V usage is TRBV5-4 and J usage is TRBJ2-7; 8 nucleotides line up with TRBD2. V shed 4 bases, J shed 0 bases, and the junction held 15 bases outside the gene matches. Germline assignment: CDR1 SGHNT and CDR2 YYREEE (reference sequence). The CDR3 contains 18 residues. CDR3 region: CASSAGRLAGLSSYEQYF. CDR3 nucleotide sequence: TGTGCCAGCAGCGCTGGCCGCTTAGCGGGGCTCAGCTCCTACGAGCAGTACTTC.

This clone was observed a few times. This sample includes further DNA sequences coding for the same CDR3. The V gene is TRBV4-2, the J gene TRBJ2-5, with 13 bases matching TRBD2. CDR3 length: 16 amino acids. Per germline, CDR1 LGHNA and CDR2 YNFKEQ. The ends lost 1 base at V and 5 bases at J; junction bases unmatched: 4. CDR3 in DNA: TGTGCCAGCAGCCAAGGACTAGCGGGGGGTAGGGAGACCCAGTACTTC. Its translation: CASSQGLAGGRETQYF.

Here the CDR3 reads CASSSGTGVQPQHF. CDR3 nucleotide sequence: TGTGCCAGCAGTTCCGGGACAGGGGTTCAGCCCCAGCATTTT. The chain employs TRBV28 and TRBJ1-5; 10 nucleotides line up with TRBD1. The CDR3 contains 14 residues. The germline V gene encodes CDR1 MDHEN and CDR2 SYDVKM. V shed 4 bases and J 6 bases; nucleotides not matched to a gene: 3.

This clone showed up just once. The J gene is TRBJ1-5, the V gene TRBV10-3, with no clear D. The length of the CDR3 is 13 residues. V lost 3 bases and J lost 6, with 9 bases in between. Germline loops: CDR1 ENHRY, CDR2 SYGVKD. DNA for the CDR3: TGTGCCATCAGTGAAAGAGATTCTCAGCCCCAGCATTTT. As protein: CAISERDSQPQHF.

The gene calls are TRBV4-1 and TRBJ2-5; a weak D match, TRBD2 (6 bases). CDR1 and CDR2 (germline): MGHRA, YSYEKL. With 0 bases removed from V and 4 bases from J, the gap between germline ends came to 9 bases. The CDR3 is 14 amino acids. This CDR3 is CASSQDLGGETQYF. The CDR3 DNA follows: TGCGCCAGCAGCCAAGATCTGGGAGGAGAGACCCAGTACTTC.

This clone was observed a few times. The chain combines TRBV6-5 with TRBJ2-5; possible D gene TRBD2, 5 bases. With 5 bases removed from V and 5 bases from J, the gap between germline ends came to 12 bases. Germline V gene sequence: CDR1 MNHEY, CDR2 SVGAGI. The CDR3 length is 13 residues. CDR3 sequence (DNA): TGTGCCAGCAGTACCACTAGGGCGGAGACCCAGTACTTC. The encoded protein is CASSTTRAETQYF.

V and J are TRBV28 and TRBJ1-3, with TRBD1 matching 8 bases. The J segment lost 1 base and the V segment lost 6 bases, leaving 5 bases of the junction unmatched. Germline V lookup: CDR1 MDHEN, CDR2 SYDVKM. The CDR3 is 15 amino acids. CDR3 nucleotide sequence: TGTGCCAGCAGCTCTCAGGGGGCGTCTGGAAACACCATATATTTT. Translated: CASSSQGASGNTIYF.

The chain has TRBV29-1 and TRBJ1-1; D not resolved. The germline V gene has CDR1 SQVTM and CDR2 ANQGSEA. Trimming took off 5 bases at V and 5 bases at J, with 15 bases between the two ends. The CDR3 consists of 13 residues. CDR3 loop: CSVFPPTETEAFF. The CDR3 coding sequence is TGCAGCGTTTTCCCCCCGACGGAGACTGAAGCTTTCTTT.

The CDR3 loop is CASKFDGRTETQYF. CDR3 sequence (DNA): TGTGCCAGCAAATTTGACGGGAGGACAGAGACCCAGTACTTC. The V call is TRBV6-6, the J call TRBJ2-5, with 7 bases that match TRBD2. Trimming removed 7 bases from V and 4 bases from J; junction bases left unmatched: 9. In germline, CDR1 is MNHNY, CDR2 SVGAGI (reference sequence). The CDR3 contains 14 residues.

The gene calls are TRBV10-2 and TRBJ1-1; D might be TRBD1 (6 bases). V lost 6 bases and J lost 4, with 12 bases in between. The CDR3 loop spans 13 amino acids. The germline gives CDR1 WSHSY, CDR2 SAAADI. CDR3 region: CASRDRGATEAFF. For the CDR3, the DNA is TGCGCCAGCAGGGACCGGGGGGCCACTGAAGCTTTCTTT.

The chain carries TRBV2 and TRBJ1-6, with D possibly being TRBD1 (6 bases). Germline CDR1 is SNHLY and CDR2 is FYNNEI. The CDR3 covers 14 residues. Trimming took 7 bases from V and 7 from J, leaving 14 bases between them. The CDR3 DNA follows: TGTGCCAGCATCTTGGACAGACAAAATTCACCCCTCCACTTT. It codes for CASILDRQNSPLHF.

This chain links TRBV25-1 with TRBJ2-5, with 7 bases lining up with TRBD2. The CDR3 consists of 16 residues. CDR1 MGHDK and CDR2 SYGVNS come from the germline V gene. V dropped 2 bases and J dropped 5; count of bases not matched to a gene: 11. CDR3 protein: CASSEGLGGVGETQYF. CDR3 in DNA: TGTGCCAGCAGTGAAGGACTTGGGGGGGTCGGTGAGACCCAGTACTTC.

This chain joins TRBV7-9 and TRBJ1-1; TRBD1 agrees at 9 bases. The V and J ends lost 4 bases and 1 base, in that order; junction bases with no gene match: 7. CDR1 and CDR2 from the germline V gene are SEHNR and FQNEAQ (reference sequence). The CDR3 totals 16 residues. For the CDR3, the DNA is TGTGCCAGCAGCTCCGGGACAGGGTACGCGAACACTGAAGCTTTCTTT. Residues: CASSSGTGYANTEAFF.

The chain employs TRBV6-5 and TRBJ1-5; D is uncertain. With 5 bases removed from V and 1 base from J, the gap between germline ends came to 12 bases. The CDR3 consists of 15 residues. From germline, CDR1 is MNHEY and CDR2 SVGAGI. CDR3 in DNA: TGTGCCAGCAGTGACTACTCATTAAGCAATCAGCCCCAGCATTTT. The encoded protein is CASSDYSLSNQPQHF.